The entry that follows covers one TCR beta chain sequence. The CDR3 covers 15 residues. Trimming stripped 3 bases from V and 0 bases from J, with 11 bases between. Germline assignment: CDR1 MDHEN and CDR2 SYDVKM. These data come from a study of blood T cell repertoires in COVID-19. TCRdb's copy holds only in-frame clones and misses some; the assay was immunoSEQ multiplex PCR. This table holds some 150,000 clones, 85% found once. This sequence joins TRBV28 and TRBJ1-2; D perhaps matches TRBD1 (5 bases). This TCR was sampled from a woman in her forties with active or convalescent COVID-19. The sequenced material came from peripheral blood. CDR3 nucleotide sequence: TGTGCCAGCAGTTTTGCAGGGCCCGCTAACTATGGCTACACCTTC. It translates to CASSFAGPANYGYTF.